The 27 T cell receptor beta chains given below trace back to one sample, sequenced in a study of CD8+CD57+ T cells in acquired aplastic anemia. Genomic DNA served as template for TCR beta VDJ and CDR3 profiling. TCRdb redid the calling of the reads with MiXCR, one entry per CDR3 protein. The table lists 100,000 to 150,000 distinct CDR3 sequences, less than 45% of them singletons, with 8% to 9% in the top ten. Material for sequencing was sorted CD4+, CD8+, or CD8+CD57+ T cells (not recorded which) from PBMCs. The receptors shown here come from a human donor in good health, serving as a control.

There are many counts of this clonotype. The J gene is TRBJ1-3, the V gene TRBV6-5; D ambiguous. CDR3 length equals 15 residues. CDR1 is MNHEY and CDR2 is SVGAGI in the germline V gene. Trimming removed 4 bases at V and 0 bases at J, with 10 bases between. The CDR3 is CASSSDGLSGNTIYF. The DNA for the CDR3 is TGTGCCAGCAGTTCTGACGGCCTCTCTGGAAACACCATATATTTT.

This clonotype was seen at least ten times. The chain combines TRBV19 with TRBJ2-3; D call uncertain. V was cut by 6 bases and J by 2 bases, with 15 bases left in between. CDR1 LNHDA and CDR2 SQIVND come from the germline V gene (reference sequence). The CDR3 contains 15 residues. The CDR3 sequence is CASSDGARLTDTQYF. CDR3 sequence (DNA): TGTGCCAGTAGCGACGGCGCGAGACTCACAGATACGCAGTATTTT.

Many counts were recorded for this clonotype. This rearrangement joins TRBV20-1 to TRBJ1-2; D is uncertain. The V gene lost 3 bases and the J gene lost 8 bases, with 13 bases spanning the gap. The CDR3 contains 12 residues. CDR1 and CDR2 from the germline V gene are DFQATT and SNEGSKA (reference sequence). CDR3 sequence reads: CSARGDSDGYTF. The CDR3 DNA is TGCAGTGCTAGGGGAGACTCGGACGGCTACACCTTC.

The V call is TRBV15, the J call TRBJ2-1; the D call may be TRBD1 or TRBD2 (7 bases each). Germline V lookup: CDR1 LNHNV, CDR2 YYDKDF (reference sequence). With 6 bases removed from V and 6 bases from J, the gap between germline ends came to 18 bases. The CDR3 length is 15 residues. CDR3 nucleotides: TGTGCCACCAGTCCGACGAGGGAGGGGGCCAATGAGCAGTTCTTC. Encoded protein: CATSPTREGANEQFF.

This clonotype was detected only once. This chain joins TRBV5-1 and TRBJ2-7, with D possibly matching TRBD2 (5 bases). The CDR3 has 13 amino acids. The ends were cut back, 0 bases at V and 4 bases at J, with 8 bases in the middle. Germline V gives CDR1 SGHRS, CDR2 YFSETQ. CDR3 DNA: TGCGCCAGCAGCTTGGCCCCGGGGTACGAGCAGTACTTC. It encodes CASSLAPGYEQYF.

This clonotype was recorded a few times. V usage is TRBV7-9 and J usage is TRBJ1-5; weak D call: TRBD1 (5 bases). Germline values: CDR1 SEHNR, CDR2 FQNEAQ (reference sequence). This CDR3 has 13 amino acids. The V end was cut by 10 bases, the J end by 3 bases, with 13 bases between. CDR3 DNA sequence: TGTGCCACCTCCTCAGGGCCCAATCAGCCCCAGCATTTT. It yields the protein CATSSGPNQPQHF.

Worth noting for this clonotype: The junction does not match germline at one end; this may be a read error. The CDR3: CASSPLGNRPTMNAEAFF. CDR3 in DNA: TGCGCCAGCAGCCCCTTGGGTAACAGGCCAACCATGAACGCTGAAGCTTTCTTT. The genes are TRBV5-1 and TRBJ1-1; D might be TRBD1 (5 bases). CDR3 length: 18 amino acids. Germline loops: CDR1 SGHRS, CDR2 YFSETQ.

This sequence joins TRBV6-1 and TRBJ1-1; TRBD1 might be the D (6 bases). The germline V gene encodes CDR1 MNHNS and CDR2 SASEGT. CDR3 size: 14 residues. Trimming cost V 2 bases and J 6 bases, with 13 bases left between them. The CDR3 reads CASSEQGRGAEAFF. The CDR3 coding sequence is TGTGCCAGCAGTGAACAGGGGAGAGGGGCTGAAGCTTTCTTT.

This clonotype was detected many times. In DNA form, the CDR3 reads TGCGCCAGCAGCCCGGACAGTACAGGGTATGGCGGCTACACCTTC. It specifies CASSPDSTGYGGYTF. The V and J genes are TRBV4-1 and TRBJ1-2; a weak D match, TRBD1 (6 bases). V lost 4 bases to trimming and J lost 8 bases, with 20 bases between them. Germline assignment: CDR1 MGHRA and CDR2 YSYEKL. This CDR3 spans 15 amino acids.

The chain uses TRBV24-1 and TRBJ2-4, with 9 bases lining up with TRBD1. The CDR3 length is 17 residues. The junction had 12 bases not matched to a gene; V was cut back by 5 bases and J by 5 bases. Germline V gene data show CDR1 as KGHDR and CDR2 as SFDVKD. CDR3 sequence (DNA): TGTGCCACCAGTGTCTTTTGCCGGGACAGGGTTGAAAACATTCAGTACTTC. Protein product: CATSVFCRDRVENIQYF.

CDR3 DNA: TGTGCCAGCAGTGGGTCTTGGGTGGGAGATACGCAGTATTTT. Protein: CASSGSWVGDTQYF. J is TRBJ2-3 and V is TRBV2; no clear D. The CDR3 loop spans 14 amino acids. Germline V gene sequence: CDR1 SNHLY, CDR2 FYNNEI. Deletions cut 4 bases from V and 5 bases from J, with 13 bases between.

CDR3 bases: TGTGCCAGCAGGGAGACAGGGGTCGGCCAGCCCCAGCATTTT. Its translation: CASRETGVGQPQHF. The chain joins TRBV25-1 to TRBJ1-5; 8 bases align to TRBD1. V trimming: 6 bases; J trimming: 7 bases; junction bases outside the gene matches: 8. Germline loops: CDR1 MGHDK, CDR2 SYGVNS. The CDR3 is 14 amino acids.

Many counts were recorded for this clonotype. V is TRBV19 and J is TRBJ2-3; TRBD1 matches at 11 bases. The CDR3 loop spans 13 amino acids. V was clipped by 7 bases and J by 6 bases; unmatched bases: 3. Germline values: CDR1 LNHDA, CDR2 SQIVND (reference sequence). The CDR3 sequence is CASTGQGADTQYF. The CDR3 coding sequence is TGTGCCAGTACTGGACAGGGGGCGGATACGCAGTATTTT.

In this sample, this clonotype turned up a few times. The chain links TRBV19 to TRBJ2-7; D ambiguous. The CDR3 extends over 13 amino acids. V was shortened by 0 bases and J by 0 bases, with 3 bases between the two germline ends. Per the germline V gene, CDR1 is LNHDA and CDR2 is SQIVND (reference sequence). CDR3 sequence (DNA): TGTGCCAGTAGTATAGAGGGCTCCTACGAGCAGTACTTC. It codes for CASSIEGSYEQYF.

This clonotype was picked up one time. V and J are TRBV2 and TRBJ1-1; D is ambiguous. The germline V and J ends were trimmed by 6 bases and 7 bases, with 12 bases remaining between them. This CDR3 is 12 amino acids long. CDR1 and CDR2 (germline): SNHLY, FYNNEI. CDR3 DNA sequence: TGTGCCAGCAGACAAATGGCAGTTGAAGCTTTCTTT. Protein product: CASRQMAVEAFF.

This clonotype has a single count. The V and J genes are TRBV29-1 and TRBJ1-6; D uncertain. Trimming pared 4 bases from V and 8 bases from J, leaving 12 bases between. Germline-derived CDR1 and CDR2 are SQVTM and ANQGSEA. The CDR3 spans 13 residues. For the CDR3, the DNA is TGCAGCGTTGGGGTTACTCGCGATTCACCCCTCCACTTT. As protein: CSVGVTRDSPLHF.

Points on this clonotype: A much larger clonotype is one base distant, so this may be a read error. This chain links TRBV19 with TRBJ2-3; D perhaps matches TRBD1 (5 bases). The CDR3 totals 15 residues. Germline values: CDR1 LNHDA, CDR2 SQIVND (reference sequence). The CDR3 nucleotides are TGTGCCAGTCGTATACAGGCTACTAGCACAGATACGCAGTATTTT. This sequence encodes CASRIQATSTDTQYF.

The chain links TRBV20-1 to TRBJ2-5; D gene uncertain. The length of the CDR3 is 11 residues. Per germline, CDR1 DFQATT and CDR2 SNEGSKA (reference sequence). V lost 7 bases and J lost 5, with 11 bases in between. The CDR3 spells CSVQRAETQYF. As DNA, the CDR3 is TGCAGTGTGCAGCGCGCGGAGACCCAGTACTTC.

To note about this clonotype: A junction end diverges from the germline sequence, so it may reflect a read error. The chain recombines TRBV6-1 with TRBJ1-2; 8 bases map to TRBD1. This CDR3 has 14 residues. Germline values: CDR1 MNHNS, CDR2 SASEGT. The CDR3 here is CANSEAQGAGGYTF. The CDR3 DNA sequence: TGTGCCAACAGTGAAGCGCAGGGGGCGGGAGGCTACACCTTC.

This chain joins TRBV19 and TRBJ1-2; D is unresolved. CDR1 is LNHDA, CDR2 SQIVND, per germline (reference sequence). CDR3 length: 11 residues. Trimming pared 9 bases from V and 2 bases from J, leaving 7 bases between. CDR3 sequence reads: CASALNYGYTF. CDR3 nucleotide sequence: TGTGCCAGCGCGTTGAACTATGGCTACACCTTC.

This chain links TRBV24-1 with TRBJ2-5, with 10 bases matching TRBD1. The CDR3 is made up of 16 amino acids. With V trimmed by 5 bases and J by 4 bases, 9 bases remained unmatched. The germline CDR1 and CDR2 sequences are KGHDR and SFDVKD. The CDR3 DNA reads TGTGCCACCAGTGGTGTGGGACAGGGGATCTCAGAGACCCAGTACTTC. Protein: CATSGVGQGISETQYF.

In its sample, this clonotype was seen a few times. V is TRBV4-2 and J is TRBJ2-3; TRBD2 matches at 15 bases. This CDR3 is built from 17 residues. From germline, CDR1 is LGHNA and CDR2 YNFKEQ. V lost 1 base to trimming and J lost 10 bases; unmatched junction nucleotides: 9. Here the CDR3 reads CASSQVGLAGGLVSQYF. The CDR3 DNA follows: TGTGCCAGCAGCCAAGTGGGACTAGCGGGAGGTCTAGTCTCGCAGTATTTT.

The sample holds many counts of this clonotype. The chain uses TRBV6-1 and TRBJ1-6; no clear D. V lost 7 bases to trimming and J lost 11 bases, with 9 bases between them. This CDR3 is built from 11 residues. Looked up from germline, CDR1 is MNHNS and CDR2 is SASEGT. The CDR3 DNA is TGTGCCAGCACGTACGAGGCACCCCTCCACTTT. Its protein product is CASTYEAPLHF.

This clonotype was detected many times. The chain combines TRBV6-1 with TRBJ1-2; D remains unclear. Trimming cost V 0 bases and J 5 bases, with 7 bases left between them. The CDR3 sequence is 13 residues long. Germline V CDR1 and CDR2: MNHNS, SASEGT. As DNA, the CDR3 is TGTGCCAGCAGTGAAGCAGGGCTTTATGGCTACACCTTC. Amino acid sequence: CASSEAGLYGYTF.

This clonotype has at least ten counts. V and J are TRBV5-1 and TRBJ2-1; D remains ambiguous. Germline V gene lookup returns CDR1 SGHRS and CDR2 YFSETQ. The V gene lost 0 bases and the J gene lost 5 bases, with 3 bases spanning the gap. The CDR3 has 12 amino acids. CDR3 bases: TGCGCCAGCAGCTTGGCGGACAATGAGCAGTTCTTC. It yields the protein CASSLADNEQFF.

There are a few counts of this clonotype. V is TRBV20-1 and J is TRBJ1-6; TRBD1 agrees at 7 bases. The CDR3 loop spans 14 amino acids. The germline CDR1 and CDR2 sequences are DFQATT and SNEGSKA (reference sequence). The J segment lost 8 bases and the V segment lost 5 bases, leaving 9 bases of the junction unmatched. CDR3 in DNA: TGCAGTGCTCCCCGGGACAGAATCGATTCACCCCTCCACTTT. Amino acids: CSAPRDRIDSPLHF.

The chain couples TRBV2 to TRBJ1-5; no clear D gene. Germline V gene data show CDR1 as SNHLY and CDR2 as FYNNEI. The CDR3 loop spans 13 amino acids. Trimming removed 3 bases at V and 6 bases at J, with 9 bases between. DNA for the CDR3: TGTGCCAGCAGTGATCCGTCCGGTCAGCCCCAGCATTTT. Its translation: CASSDPSGQPQHF. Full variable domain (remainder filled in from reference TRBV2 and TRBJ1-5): EPEVTQTPSHQVTQMGQEVILRCVPISNHLYFYWYRQILGQKVEFLVSFYNNEISEKSEIFDDQFSVERPDGSNFTLKIRSTKLEDSAMYFCASSDPSGQPQHFGDGTRLSIL.